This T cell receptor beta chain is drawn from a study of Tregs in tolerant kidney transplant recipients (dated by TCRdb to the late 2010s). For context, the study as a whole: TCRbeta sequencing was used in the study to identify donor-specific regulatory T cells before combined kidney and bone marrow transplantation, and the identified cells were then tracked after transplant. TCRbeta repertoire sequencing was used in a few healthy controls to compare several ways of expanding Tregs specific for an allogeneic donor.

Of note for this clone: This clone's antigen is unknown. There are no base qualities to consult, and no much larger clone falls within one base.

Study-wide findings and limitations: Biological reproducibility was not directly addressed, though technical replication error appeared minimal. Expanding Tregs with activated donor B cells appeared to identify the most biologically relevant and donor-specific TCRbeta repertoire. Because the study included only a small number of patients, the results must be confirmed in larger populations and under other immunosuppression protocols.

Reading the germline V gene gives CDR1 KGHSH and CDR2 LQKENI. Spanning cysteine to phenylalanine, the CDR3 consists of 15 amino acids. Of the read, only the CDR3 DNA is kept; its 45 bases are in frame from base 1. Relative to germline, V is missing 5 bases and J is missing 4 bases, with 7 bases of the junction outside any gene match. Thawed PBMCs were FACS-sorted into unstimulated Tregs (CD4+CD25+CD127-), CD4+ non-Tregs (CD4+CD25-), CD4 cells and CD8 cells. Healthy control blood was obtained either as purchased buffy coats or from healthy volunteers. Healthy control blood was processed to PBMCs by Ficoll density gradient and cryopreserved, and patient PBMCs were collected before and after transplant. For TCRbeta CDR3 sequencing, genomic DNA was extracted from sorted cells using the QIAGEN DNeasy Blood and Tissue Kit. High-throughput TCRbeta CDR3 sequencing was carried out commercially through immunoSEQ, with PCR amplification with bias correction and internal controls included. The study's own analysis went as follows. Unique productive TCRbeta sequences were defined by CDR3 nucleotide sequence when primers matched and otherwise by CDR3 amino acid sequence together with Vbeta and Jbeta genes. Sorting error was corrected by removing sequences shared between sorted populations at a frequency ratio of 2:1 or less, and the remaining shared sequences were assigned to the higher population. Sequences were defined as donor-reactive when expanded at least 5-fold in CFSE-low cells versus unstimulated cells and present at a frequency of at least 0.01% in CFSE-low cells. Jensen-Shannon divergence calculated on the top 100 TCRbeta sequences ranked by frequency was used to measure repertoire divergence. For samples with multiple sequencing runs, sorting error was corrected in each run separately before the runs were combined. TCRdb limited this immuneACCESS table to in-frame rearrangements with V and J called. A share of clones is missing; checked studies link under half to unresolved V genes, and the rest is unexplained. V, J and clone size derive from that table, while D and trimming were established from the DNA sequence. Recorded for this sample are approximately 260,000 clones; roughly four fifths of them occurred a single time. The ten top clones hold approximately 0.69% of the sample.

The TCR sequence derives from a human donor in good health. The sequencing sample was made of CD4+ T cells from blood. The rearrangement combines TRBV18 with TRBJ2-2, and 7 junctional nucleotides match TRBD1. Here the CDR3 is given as CASSTYRGPTGELFF. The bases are TGTGCCAGCTCAACATACAGGGGCCCCACCGGGGAGCTGTTTTTT.